Following are 26 T cell receptor beta chains from one sample sequenced in a study of T-cell reconstitution after alpha-beta-depleted transplantation in children. Preparing the TCRbeta library involved the use of unique molecular identifiers. Each CDR3 protein is one row after TCRdb ran MiXCR on the PCR reads. The sample lists approximately 250,000 distinct CDR3 sequences, roughly a tenth occurring once. The source was PBMCs from the stem cell graft donor, collected from the stem cell graft. All receptors come from a human donor who donated a stem cell graft to a child with SCID.

This clonotype was recorded many times. CDR3 nucleotides: TGCAGTGCTAGAGGCTCAGACAGGGTGGACTACACCTTC. Translation: CSARGSDRVDYTF. The chain has TRBV20-1 and TRBJ1-2, with TRBD1 matching over 7 bases. Germline V gives CDR1 DFQATT, CDR2 SNEGSKA (reference sequence). V lost 1 base, J lost 10 bases, and 9 bases stayed unmatched. This CDR3 comprises 13 residues.

This clonotype was observed at least ten times. The chain joins TRBV6-6 to TRBJ1-2, with D uncertain. Germline V gene lookup returns CDR1 MNHNY and CDR2 SVGAGI (reference sequence). The CDR3 has 12 amino acids. Trimming left V 10 bases short and J 5 bases short, with 14 bases between. CDR3 in amino acids: CATPGSPYGYTF. The CDR3 DNA reads TGTGCCACCCCGGGGTCTCCTTATGGCTACACCTTC.

This clonotype came up many times. The CDR3: CASSLARPSQGALGYTF. CDR3 nucleotides: TGCGCCAGCAGCTTGGCCAGACCCTCACAGGGGGCGCTTGGCTACACCTTC. The chain uses TRBV5-1 and TRBJ1-2, with 9 bases fitting TRBD1. J gave up 7 bases and V 0 bases, and 13 bases lay outside the gene matches. Germline loops: CDR1 SGHRS, CDR2 YFSETQ. This CDR3 comprises 17 residues.

This clonotype was observed at least ten times. The chain combines TRBV5-1 with TRBJ2-7; D may be TRBD2 (6 bases). CDR1 and CDR2 from the germline V gene are SGHRS and YFSETQ. V lost 0 bases and J 2 bases, leaving 15 bases between the germline ends. The CDR3 loop spans 16 amino acids. The CDR3 loop reads CASSLASGGLAYEQYF. The CDR3 region has the DNA TGCGCCAGCAGCTTGGCATCCGGGGGTTTGGCCTACGAGCAGTACTTC.

At least ten counts were recorded for this clonotype. The gene calls are TRBV28 and TRBJ1-1, with D unclear. The length of the CDR3 is 11 residues. Germline CDR1 reads MDHEN; CDR2 reads SYDVKM. The V end was cut by 6 bases, the J end by 12 bases, with 14 bases between. CDR3 DNA: TGTGCCAGCAGCTCTGATACGCGGACTTTCTTT. Encoded protein: CASSSDTRTFF. The variable domain in full, with the rest retrieved from reference TRBV28 and TRBJ1-1, is DVKVTQSSRYLVKRTGEKVFLECVQDMDHENMFWYRQDPGLGLRLIYFSYDVKMKEKGDIPEGYSVSREKKERFSLILESASTNQTSMYLCASSSDTRTFFGQGTRLTVV.

This clonotype appeared once. The genes are TRBV20-1 and TRBJ2-5; 7 nucleotides line up with TRBD1. CDR1 and CDR2 from the germline V gene are DFQATT and SNEGSKA (reference sequence). The junction had 7 bases not matched to a gene; V was cut back by 2 bases and J by 4 bases. The CDR3 loop spans 14 amino acids. The CDR3 nucleotides are TGCAGTGCTAGAACCGGGTCAGGGGGAGAGACCCAGTACTTC. Translation: CSARTGSGGETQYF.

This clonotype was counted ten times or more. The chain employs TRBV15 and TRBJ1-2; D might be TRBD1 (5 bases). Per the germline V gene, CDR1 is LNHNV and CDR2 is YYDKDF (reference sequence). With 3 bases removed from V and 4 bases from J, the gap between germline ends came to 18 bases. The CDR3 spans 16 residues. DNA of the CDR3: TGTGCCACCAGCAGCGGGGATGACAGCCCGTCCTATGGCTACACCTTC. This encodes CATSSGDDSPSYGYTF. The whole variable domain, filled in from reference TRBV15 and TRBJ1-2, reads DAMVIQNPRYQVTQFGKPVTLSCSQTLNHNVMYWYQQKSSQAPKLLFHYYDKDFNNEADTPDNFQSRRPNTSFCFLDIRSPGLGDTAMYLCATSSGDDSPSYGYTFGSGTRLTVV.

This clonotype occurred a few times. This rearrangement joins TRBV6-1 to TRBJ2-7, with D possibly matching TRBD1 (6 bases). Germline V gene lookup returns CDR1 MNHNS and CDR2 SASEGT. CDR3 size: 14 residues. V lost 7 bases and J 2 bases, leaving 15 bases between the germline ends. CDR3 loop: CASKRPGQTYEQYF. For the CDR3, the DNA is TGTGCCAGCAAAAGACCGGGACAAACCTACGAGCAGTACTTC.

This clonotype was observed at least ten times. CDR3 DNA: TGCAGTGCTAGAAAGGAGGGGGCGATCTCTGAAGCTTTCTTT. It translates to CSARKEGAISEAFF. This chain uses TRBV20-1 with TRBJ1-1; 7 bases map to TRBD1. V shed 2 bases, J shed 6 bases, and the junction held 9 bases outside the gene matches. The CDR3 runs 14 residues. The germline V gene has CDR1 DFQATT and CDR2 SNEGSKA (reference sequence).

This clonotype was counted ten times or more. V and J are TRBV12-3 or TRBV12-4 and TRBJ2-1; no clear D gene. The V gene lost 7 bases and the J gene lost 0 bases, with 13 bases spanning the gap. CDR3 length equals 15 residues. This chain's CDR3 is CASTPEAFSYNEQFF. CDR3 DNA: TGTGCCAGCACCCCCGAGGCTTTCTCCTACAATGAGCAGTTCTTC.

The sample holds many counts of this clonotype. The chain couples TRBV3-1 to TRBJ1-6; D is unclear. CDR3 length: 13 residues. The V end lost 2 bases, the J end lost 8 bases, and 7 bases lay between the germline ends. Germline V gene data show CDR1 as LGHDT and CDR2 as YNNKEL (reference sequence). The CDR3 here is CASSQRVYSPLHF. DNA for the CDR3: TGTGCCAGCAGCCAACGGGTTTATTCACCCCTCCACTTT.

This chain joins TRBV5-1 and TRBJ2-7; a weak D match, TRBD2 (5 bases). The CDR3 consists of 15 residues. Trimming cost V 3 bases and J 2 bases, with 15 bases left between them. The germline V gene has CDR1 SGHRS and CDR2 YFSETQ. The CDR3 protein is CASSSGATKAYEQYF. The CDR3 coding sequence is TGCGCCAGCAGCTCCGGAGCGACTAAGGCCTACGAGCAGTACTTC.

This clonotype was observed a few times. This chain links TRBV29-1 with TRBJ2-1; D unclear. This CDR3 spans 14 amino acids. Germline V gives CDR1 SQVTM, CDR2 ANQGSEA. The DNA for the CDR3 is TGCAGTTATTTAAAGGAGAGCTCCTACAATGAGCAGTTCTTC. Amino acids: CSYLKESSYNEQFF.

Comments on this clonotype: It may be a read error: a sequence one base away is much more abundant. The V and J genes are TRBV7-9 and TRBJ2-7; D possibly uses TRBD1 or TRBD2 (5 bases each). The CDR3 covers 17 residues. Trimming pared 5 bases from V and 5 bases from J, leaving 25 bases between. Germline values: CDR1 SEHNR, CDR2 FQNEAQ (reference sequence). In DNA form, the CDR3 reads TGTGCCAGCAGCCCATACCCCGGGACCGGGCGGTCCCACGAGCAGTACTTC. It translates to CASSPYPGTGRSHEQYF.

This clonotype was found many times. The V call is TRBV4-3, the J call TRBJ1-1; weak D call: TRBD1 (5 bases). The germline V gene has CDR1 LGHNA and CDR2 YSLEER. The CDR3 has 14 residues. Trimming stripped 0 bases from V and 1 base from J, with 6 bases between. CDR3 residues: CASSQDRANTEAFF. The CDR3 region has the DNA TGCGCCAGCAGCCAAGACAGGGCGAACACTGAAGCTTTCTTT.

V gene TRBV25-1 combines with J gene TRBJ2-7, with no clear D. Looked up from germline, CDR1 is MGHDK and CDR2 is SYGVNS. Trimming pared 6 bases from V and 2 bases from J, leaving 11 bases between. CDR3 length equals 13 residues. The CDR3 sequence is CASSWSTTYEQYF. In DNA form, the CDR3 reads TGTGCCAGCAGCTGGTCCACCACCTACGAGCAGTACTTC.

This clonotype came up a few times. The chain has TRBV20-1 and TRBJ2-5; D unclear. Germline V gene data show CDR1 as DFQATT and CDR2 as SNEGSKA (reference sequence). Trimming left V 3 bases short and J 4 bases short, with 15 bases between. The CDR3 totals 14 residues. This CDR3 reads CSASRPVEGETQYF. The CDR3 DNA is TGCAGTGCTAGCCGGCCCGTTGAAGGAGAGACCCAGTACTTC.

This clonotype was seen ten or more times. This chain uses TRBV5-1 with TRBJ2-1; maybe TRBD1 (6 bases). Germline V CDR1 and CDR2: SGHRS, YFSETQ. The CDR3 extends over 15 amino acids. Trimming pared 3 bases from V and 1 base from J, leaving 11 bases between. CDR3 nucleotide sequence: TGCGCCAGCAGCTCACAGGGATTTTCCTACAATGAGCAGTTCTTC. It is translated as CASSSQGFSYNEQFF. The full variable domain, its missing parts supplied by reference TRBV5-1 and TRBJ2-1, is KAGVTQTPRYLIKTRGQQVTLSCSPISGHRSVSWYQQTPGQGLQFLFEYFSETQRNKGNFPGRFSGRQFSNSRSEMNVSTLELGDSALYLCASSSQGFSYNEQFFGPGTRLTVL.

The sample holds many counts of this clonotype. V is TRBV28 and J is TRBJ2-2; TRBD2 matches 11 bases. The CDR3 covers 15 residues. Trimming removed 10 bases from V and 1 base from J; junction bases left unmatched: 5. Germline CDR1 is MDHEN and CDR2 is SYDVKM. The chain's CDR3 is CATQTSGGNTGELFF. In DNA, the CDR3 is TGTGCCACCCAAACTAGCGGGGGGAACACCGGGGAGCTGTTTTTT.

This clonotype was detected only a few times. The V gene is TRBV28, the J gene TRBJ1-5; TRBD1 might be the D (6 bases). Germline V CDR1 and CDR2: MDHEN, SYDVKM. Trimming left V 0 bases short and J 6 bases short, with 15 bases between. The CDR3 spans 16 residues. Here the CDR3 DNA reads TGTGCCAGCAGTTTATGGTCCTCACCAGGGGCTCAGCCCCAGCATTTT. Translation: CASSLWSSPGAQPQHF. The variable domain in full, completed from reference TRBV28 and TRBJ1-5, reads DVKVTQSSRYLVKRTGEKVFLECVQDMDHENMFWYRQDPGLGLRLIYFSYDVKMKEKGDIPEGYSVSREKKERFSLILESASTNQTSMYLCASSLWSSPGAQPQHFGDGTRLSIL.

This clonotype was counted a few times. The gene calls are TRBV7-9 and TRBJ2-3; D is perhaps TRBD2 (5 bases). This CDR3 has 17 amino acids. In germline, CDR1 is SEHNR, CDR2 FQNEAQ (reference sequence). Trimming left V 1 base short and J 2 bases short, with 16 bases between. The DNA of the CDR3 is TGTGCCAGCAGCTTAGGGGGAAGAGCTAGCCTCACAGATACGCAGTATTTT. Residues: CASSLGGRASLTDTQYF. Using reference TRBV7-9 and TRBJ2-3 for the parts outside the CDR3, the full variable domain is DTGVSQNPRHKITKRGQNVTFRCDPISEHNRLYWYRQTLGQGPEFLTYFQNEAQLEKSRLLSDRFSAERPKGSFSTLEIQRTEQGDSAMYLCASSLGGRASLTDTQYFGPGTRLTVL.

This clonotype was observed many times. The chain combines TRBV24-1 with TRBJ1-1; D remains ambiguous. Germline CDR1 reads KGHDR; CDR2 reads SFDVKD. The CDR3 totals 13 residues. Trimming cost V 3 bases and J 11 bases, with 15 bases left between them. Here the CDR3 DNA reads TGTGCCACCAGTGATGTGGGAGGAGTGGAGGCTTTCTTT. The encoded protein is CATSDVGGVEAFF.

This clonotype was counted ten times or more. J is TRBJ2-2 and V is TRBV5-1; no reliable D call. Germline V lookup: CDR1 SGHRS, CDR2 YFSETQ. CDR3 length: 15 residues. Trimming cost V 2 bases and J 1 base, with 9 bases left between them. CDR3 amino acids: CASSFLKGNTGELFF. Written as DNA, the CDR3 is TGCGCCAGCAGCTTTTTAAAGGGGAACACCGGGGAGCTGTTTTTT.

This clonotype was seen many times. The chain employs TRBV9 and TRBJ2-1; 9 bases align to TRBD2. This CDR3 spans 16 amino acids. Germline V lookup: CDR1 SGDLS, CDR2 YYNGEE. V gave up 3 bases and J gave up 0 bases; unmatched junction bases: 4. Here the CDR3 reads CASSAGAGGSYNEQFF. CDR3 DNA: TGTGCCAGCAGCGCGGGAGCGGGAGGCTCCTACAATGAGCAGTTCTTC. Full variable domain (missing parts from reference TRBV9 and TRBJ2-1): DSGVTQTPKHLITATGQRVTLRCSPRSGDLSVYWYQQSLDQGLQFLIQYYNGEERAKGNILERFSAQQFPDLHSELNLSSLELGDSALYFCASSAGAGGSYNEQFFGPGTRLTVL.

This clonotype was seen many times. The chain joins TRBV20-1 to TRBJ2-1; the match to TRBD1 covers 7 bases. Germline V lookup: CDR1 DFQATT, CDR2 SNEGSKA (reference sequence). This CDR3 spans 14 amino acids. V lost 0 bases to trimming and J lost 7 bases; unmatched junction nucleotides: 6. The CDR3 reads CSARDDRDYNEQFF. The DNA of the CDR3 is TGCAGTGCTAGAGATGACAGGGATTATAATGAGCAGTTCTTC.

This clonotype was seen a few times. The genes are TRBV12-3 or TRBV12-4 and TRBJ1-5, with 8 bases lining up with TRBD1. CDR3 size: 15 residues. V dropped 3 bases and J dropped 7; count of bases not matched to a gene: 8. The CDR3 DNA is TGTGCCAGCAGTTTGAACAGGGGGGCAAGGCAGCCCCAGCATTTT. It specifies CASSLNRGARQPQHF.